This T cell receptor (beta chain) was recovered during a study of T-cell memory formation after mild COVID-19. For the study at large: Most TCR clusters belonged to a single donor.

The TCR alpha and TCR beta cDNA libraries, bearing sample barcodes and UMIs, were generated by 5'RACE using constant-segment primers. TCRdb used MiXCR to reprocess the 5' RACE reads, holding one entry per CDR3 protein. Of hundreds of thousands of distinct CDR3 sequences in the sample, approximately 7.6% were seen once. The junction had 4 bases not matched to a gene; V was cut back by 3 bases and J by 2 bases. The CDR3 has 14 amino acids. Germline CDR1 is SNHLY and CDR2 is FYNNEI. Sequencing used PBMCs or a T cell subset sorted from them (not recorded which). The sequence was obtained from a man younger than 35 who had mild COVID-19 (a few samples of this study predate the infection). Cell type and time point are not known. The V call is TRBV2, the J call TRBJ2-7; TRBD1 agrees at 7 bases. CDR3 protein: CASSDRGNTYEQYV. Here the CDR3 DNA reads TGTGCCAGCAGTGACAGGGGGAATACCTACGAGCAGTACGTC.